This TCR beta chain derives from a study of shared clonotypes between healthy human individuals. Study conclusions and caveats: The small donor group covered limited genetic and exposure diversity.

Sequenced by immunoSEQ multiplex PCR; TCRdb stores in-frame clones only, minus some. The sample shows about 680,000 clones, about two thirds of them seen only once. The V and J ends lost 3 bases and 6 bases respectively, with 9 bases between them. This CDR3 has 13 amino acids. The germline gives CDR1 LNHDA, CDR2 SQIVND (reference sequence). Worth noting for this clone: Its antigen is still unknown.

Nashville, Tennessee was home to all donors, each a Caucasian adult. Memory CD4+ cells were the fraction left after CD45RA+ naive selection. The source of this sequence is a woman aged 25-40 years in good health. V usage is TRBV19 and J usage is TRBJ1-5; D is unresolved. The sequencing sample was made of memory CD4+ T cells sorted from blood. Subset given: CD45RA-negative fraction. The CDR3 reads CASSILVFQPQHF. DNA of the CDR3: TGTGCCAGTAGTATTTTGGTGTTTCAGCCCCAGCATTTT.